A single sample gave rise to the 5 T cell receptor beta chains below, sequenced in a study of CD8+CD57+ T cells in acquired aplastic anemia. CDR3 and TCR beta VDJ profiling relied on genomic DNA as the template. TCRdb re-analysed the reads in MiXCR, keeping a single row per CDR3 protein. The table has tens of thousands of distinct CDR3 sequences, around 42% seen once. The sample consisted of sorted CD4+, CD8+, or CD8+CD57+ T cells (not recorded which) from PBMCs. The receptors come from a human donor in good health, serving as a control.

This clonotype was counted at least ten times. The V gene is TRBV5-1, the J gene TRBJ1-1; unclear D gene. Germline values: CDR1 SGHRS, CDR2 YFSETQ. The CDR3 is 14 amino acids. V lost 0 bases, J lost 4 bases, and 10 bases lay in between. This chain's CDR3 is CASSLDNEGTEAFF. In nucleotides, the CDR3 is TGCGCCAGCAGCTTGGATAACGAGGGCACTGAAGCTTTCTTT.

This clonotype was found a few times. Its ends do not fully match the called genes, so a read error is possible. The rearrangement links TRBV5-6 to TRBJ1-2, with D unresolved. The CDR3 runs to 12 residues. Germline CDR1 and CDR2: SGHDT and YYEEEE. The CDR3, as DNA: TGTGTCAGCAGCCTCTTGTTGGGGGGCTACACCTTC. The encoded protein is CVSSLLLGGYTF. Looking up the rest from reference TRBV5-6 and TRBJ1-2 gives the full variable domain: DAGVTQSPTHLIKTRGQQVTLRCSPKSGHDTVSWYQQALGQGPQFIFQYYEEEERQRGNFPDRFSGHQFPNYSSELNVNALLLGDSALYLCVSSLLLGGYTFGSGTRLTVV.

This sequence joins TRBV5-6 and TRBJ2-7; D gene uncertain. Per germline, CDR1 SGHDT and CDR2 YYEEEE. This CDR3 is 14 amino acids long. The V gene lost 0 bases and the J gene lost 2 bases, with 9 bases spanning the gap. The DNA of the CDR3 is TGTGCCAGCAGCTTGGAGGGCAGCCCCTACGAGCAGTACTTC. Its translation is CASSLEGSPYEQYF.

This clonotype was seen many times. This sequence joins TRBV5-4 and TRBJ1-2, with a possible D match to TRBD1 (6 bases). This CDR3 is built from 14 residues. V lost 4 bases to trimming and J lost 3 bases, with 13 bases between them. Looked up from germline, CDR1 is SGHNT and CDR2 is YYREEE (reference sequence). The CDR3 reads CASSPPRTDYGYTF. The CDR3 DNA follows: TGTGCCAGCAGCCCGCCTAGGACAGACTATGGCTACACCTTC.

On this clonotype: The junction differs from germline at one of its ends, possibly a read error. The chain joins TRBV29-1 to TRBJ2-5; D gene unclear. This CDR3 has 12 amino acids. The germline gives CDR1 SQVTM, CDR2 ANQGSEA. In nucleotides, the CDR3 is TGCAGCGGCAACACAGCTGAAGAAACCCAGTACTTC. It is translated as CSGNTAEETQYF.